Listed below are T cell receptor beta chains from one sample, sequenced in a study of shared clonotypes between healthy human individuals. The data were produced by immunoSEQ multiplex PCR, yet TCRdb's version contains in-frame clones alone and is incomplete. The sample contains 2 million to 2.5 million clones, 90% to 95% of which appear only once. The sequenced sample was naive CD4+ T cells from PBMCs. These receptors were taken from a man aged 18-30 years in good health. Some clones in this sample may be carry-over from other donors' samples. Both conserved end residues are trimmed from each CDR3. Fields, in order: J gene, V gene, CDR3 protein.

TRBJ2-2,TRBV9,ASSVGGGPHTGELF
TRBJ2-5,TRBV4-2,ASSQDLSWLAGVNSGETQY
TRBJ2-3,TRBV29-1,SVVSGSADTQY
TRBJ2-2,TRBV19,ASSPDPRGRAYTGELF
TRBJ2-7,TRBV6-5,ASGTGDYEQY
TRBJ1-3,TRBV7-9,ASSSSGFLGTIY
TRBJ2-1,TRBV5-1,ASSTDRTGFNEQF
TRBJ2-3,TRBV7-9,ASSLASTDTQY
TRBJ1-3,TRBV7-6,ASSWAGTGSGNTIY
TRBJ1-1,TRBV5-1,ASSRAGGTEAF
TRBJ2-7,TRBV6-5,ASSSILTGNPGEQY
TRBJ2-5,TRBV10-3,AIKGQSQETQY
TRBJ2-3,TRBV6-6,ASTPGSGRVRPTQY
TRBJ2-5,TRBV27,AIPFPPQETQY
TRBJ2-1,TRBV11-3,ASSLGGNSYNEQF
TRBJ2-2,TRBV14,ASSVYSGRFNTGELF
TRBJ2-7,TRBV30,AWSRDPPYEQY
TRBJ2-6,TRBV5-1,ASSLGTGFSGANVLT
TRBJ2-7,TRBV5-4,ASSLIRDREGEQY
TRBJ2-2,TRBV29-1,SVEDLWEGNTGELF
TRBJ2-7,TRBV7-9,ASSTLDGYEQY
TRBJ1-1,TRBV14,ASSPRQGPGAF
TRBJ1-5,TRBV15,ATSRDPANSNQPQH
TRBJ1-5,TRBV7-2,ASSHAGGAGQPQH
TRBJ1-4,TRBV28,ASSPPRGNEKLF
TRBJ2-3,TRBV11-2,ASSLIADSPQY
TRBJ2-7,TRBV4-3,ASSQELLAHEQY
TRBJ2-2,TRBV7-9,ASSQDNTNTGELF
TRBJ1-3,TRBV18,ASQPGSSGNTIY
TRBJ2-3,TRBV29-1,SPRGGPTDTQY
TRBJ1-4,TRBV6-5,ASSYSRGGGEKLF
TRBJ2-2,TRBV27,ASSLEGPGELF